Listed below are T cell receptor beta chains from one sample, sequenced in a study of monozygotic twins with inflammatory bowel disease. Each CDR3 protein gets one entry in TCRdb, which reprocessed the 5' RACE reads and gives no DNA. The sample totals 150,000 to 200,000 distinct CDR3 sequences. Sequencing was done on a sample of blood. The source is a human donor with ulcerative colitis or Crohn's disease, or a healthy co-twin of an affected twin (not recorded which). Each CDR3 is given with its conserved first and last residue.

len	v_gene	j_gene	CDR3aa
13	TRBV6-2/TRBV6-3	TRBJ2-1	CASSYSGFNEQFF
14	TRBV6-1	TRBJ1-1	CASSRLQMDTEAFF
15	TRBV9	TRBJ1-1	CASSLTGVPNTEAFF
18	TRBV5-4	TRBJ2-1	CASSRGETGTRVHNEQFF
16	TRBV2	TRBJ2-2	CASSEAGRTNTGELFF
13	TRBV19	TRBJ1-1	CASTGGGVPEAFF
15	TRBV10-3	TRBJ1-1	CAISQDRVVGGPAFF
11	TRBV28	TRBJ1-4	CASSFDEKLFF
13	TRBV18	TRBJ2-7	CASSQGTLYEQYF
13	TRBV28	TRBJ1-4	CASRTPGNEKLFF
12	TRBV28	TRBJ2-5	CATRRFQETQYF
17	TRBV5-1	TRBJ2-1	CASSLSGVAGPYNEQFF
12	TRBV2	TRBJ2-5	CAANRHQETQYF
16	TRBV18	TRBJ2-7	CASSWPGTVKTYEQYF
14	TRBV11-2	TRBJ2-7	CASRIAGRSYEQYF
14	TRBV28	TRBJ2-7	CASTPAGPPYEQYF
17	TRBV5-6	TRBJ1-5	CASSFRTGRAANQPQHF
18	TRBV6-2/TRBV6-3	TRBJ2-6	CASSGSTGSYSGANVLTF
15	TRBV6-1	TRBJ1-6	CASSEYGPANSPLHF
14	TRBV20-1	TRBJ2-5	CSAGTGDRQETQYF
16	TRBV28	TRBJ2-1	CASSFWDGGSYNEQFF
15	TRBV5-5	TRBJ2-7	CASSPSGVMGYEQYF
13	TRBV7-3	TRBJ1-1	CASSVGDHTEAFF
12	TRBV29-1	TRBJ2-5	CSSRQGGETQYF
16	TRBV7-3	TRBJ2-3	CASSLTGASGTDTQYF
16	TRBV7-2	TRBJ2-5	CASSRRTGEFRETQYF
15	TRBV19	TRBJ2-4	CASSIGRLAKNIQYF
17	TRBV9	TRBJ1-1	CASSVVPGQGRDTEAFF
15	TRBV9	TRBJ2-7	CASSSRLAETYEQYF
16	TRBV12-3/TRBV12-4	TRBJ2-3	CASSSGLAGRTDTQYF
15	TRBV24-1	TRBJ2-3	CATTDPGDGTDTQYF
15	TRBV6-5	TRBJ2-7	CASSYIGQMKYEQYF
13	TRBV7-3	TRBJ1-2	CASSQGANYGYTF
17	TRBV12-3/TRBV12-4	TRBJ2-7	CASSRNRGGPVPYEQYF
14	TRBV5-1	TRBJ2-3	CASSLGQGGDTQYF
15	TRBV20-1	TRBJ1-5	CSAPPWPGGDQPQHF
13	TRBV5-1	TRBJ2-3	CASSLRTTDTQYF